The clone carrying this T cell receptor beta chain has more than one count but fewer than ten. What it binds is not known. Every bit of the isolated RNA underwent reverse transcription, so sequencing read expressed TCRB transcripts. TCRdb keeps only in-frame clones here, not all; method: immunoSEQ multiplex PCR. The sample shows 620,000 or so clones, around 15% of them seen only once. CDR3 length equals 15 residues. The ends were cut back, 5 bases at V and 0 bases at J, with 11 bases in the middle. CDR1 and CDR2 (germline): LGHNA, YSLEER. The data were obtained in a study of beta chain features in type 1 diabetes. Broader study findings: A potential influence of HLA type upon TCRB rearrangement remained unresolved herein.

Cell sorting via CD45RO/CCR7/CD25/CD127/CD95/CD27 was performed to obtain CD4+ naive, central memory, regulatory and stem cell-like memory cells. The sample taken for sequencing was naive CD4+ T cells from blood. This rearrangement joins TRBV4-3 to TRBJ2-1, with a tentative D call TRBD2 (6 bases). The TCR sequence derives from a man between 18 and 35 years old in good health. The CDR3 DNA is TGCGCCAGCAGCAACCGGGGGAGCTCCTACAATGAGCAGTTCTTC. It translates to CASSNRGSSYNEQFF.